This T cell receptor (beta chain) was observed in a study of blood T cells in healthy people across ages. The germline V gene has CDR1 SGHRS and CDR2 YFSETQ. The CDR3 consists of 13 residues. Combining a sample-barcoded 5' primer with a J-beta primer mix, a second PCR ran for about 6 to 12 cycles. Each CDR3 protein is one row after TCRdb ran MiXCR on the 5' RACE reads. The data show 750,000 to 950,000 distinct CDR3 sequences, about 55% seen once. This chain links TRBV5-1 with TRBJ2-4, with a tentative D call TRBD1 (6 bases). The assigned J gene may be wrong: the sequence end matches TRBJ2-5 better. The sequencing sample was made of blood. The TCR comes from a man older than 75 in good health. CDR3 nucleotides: TGCGCCAGCAGCCCAAGACAGGCGGAGACCCAGTACTTC. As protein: CASSPRQAETQYF.